A single sample is the source of the 22 T cell receptor beta chains below, sequenced in a study of T-cell memory formation after mild COVID-19. TCRdb analysed the 5' RACE reads with MiXCR anew, one entry per CDR3 protein. The sample consists of some 46,000 distinct CDR3 sequences, about 6.8% of them appearing once. The sample consisted of PBMCs or a T cell subset sorted from them (not recorded which). The receptors shown here come from an adult who had mild COVID-19 (a few samples of this study predate the infection). Cell type and time point are not known.

This clonotype was counted only a few times. The chain has TRBV12-5 and TRBJ2-2; D not certain. Per the germline V gene, CDR1 is LGHNT and CDR2 is FRNRAP. V was shortened by 6 bases and J by 6 bases, with 11 bases between the two germline ends. The CDR3 spans 13 residues. CDR3 residues: CASGPNFSGELFF. As DNA, the CDR3 is TGTGCTAGTGGGCCGAATTTCTCCGGGGAGCTGTTTTTT.

This clonotype was seen a few times. This sequence joins TRBV5-1 and TRBJ1-5, with D perhaps TRBD1 (6 bases). This CDR3 comprises 15 residues. V dropped 4 bases and J dropped 0 bases, with 11 bases sitting between them. CDR1 is SGHRS, CDR2 YFSETQ, per germline. CDR3 sequence reads: CASSRGGDSNQPQHF. As DNA, the CDR3 is TGCGCCAGCAGCCGAGGGGGGGATAGCAATCAGCCCCAGCATTTT.

The chain uses TRBV7-8 and TRBJ1-5; 8 bases fit TRBD1. The CDR3 totals 17 residues. J lost 0 bases, V lost 5 bases, and 9 bases had no gene match. Germline V gene lookup returns CDR1 SGHVS and CDR2 FQNEAQ. The CDR3 nucleotides read TGTGCCAGCAGCACGGACAGGGCAGAGTATAGCAATCAGCCCCAGCATTTT. Its translation is CASSTDRAEYSNQPQHF.

This clonotype has a count of ten or more. The V and J genes are TRBV20-1 and TRBJ1-5; D may be TRBD1 (6 bases). Germline V gene data show CDR1 as DFQATT and CDR2 as SNEGSKA (reference sequence). This CDR3 spans 15 amino acids. Trimming removed 4 bases at V and 11 bases at J, with 24 bases between. CDR3 amino acids: CSATTGASDDWAQHF. The CDR3 region has the DNA TGCAGTGCTACCACGGGGGCCTCGGATGATTGGGCCCAGCATTTT.

V gene TRBV6-1 combines with J gene TRBJ1-5, with TRBD1 as a possible D gene (5 bases). The CDR3 loop spans 17 amino acids. Trimming pared 6 bases from V and 0 bases from J, leaving 18 bases between. Germline CDR1 is MNHNS and CDR2 is SASEGT. CDR3 residues: CASSLRGTDYSNQPQHF. The CDR3 nucleotides read TGTGCCAGCAGCCTCCGAGGGACGGATTATAGCAATCAGCCCCAGCATTTT.

The gene calls are TRBV6-5 and TRBJ1-2, with D possibly being TRBD1 (5 bases). Germline CDR1 MNHEY, CDR2 SVGAGI. Trimming removed 2 bases at V and 3 bases at J, with 16 bases between. There are 16 residues in the CDR3. CDR3 nucleotides: TGTGCCAGCAGTTACGAGTTTCCTGCGGGGGACTATGGCTACACCTTC. It translates to CASSYEFPAGDYGYTF.

Turning to this clonotype: A much larger clone is a single base away; this may be a read error. The chain recombines TRBV5-1 with TRBJ2-5, with TRBD2 identical over 7 bases. J gave up 7 bases and V 8 bases, and 8 bases lay outside the gene matches. The germline gives CDR1 SGHRS, CDR2 YFSETQ. The CDR3 totals 12 residues. The CDR3 DNA sequence: TGCGCCAGAAGCGGGGACTCGTGGACCCAGTACTTC. Its protein product is CARSGDSWTQYF.

This clonotype has a count of ten or more. The chain recombines TRBV6-5 with TRBJ1-2, with 9 nucleotides matching TRBD1. J gave up 1 base and V 4 bases, and 4 bases lay outside the gene matches. This CDR3 is built from 15 residues. The germline V gene encodes CDR1 MNHEY and CDR2 SVGAGI. The CDR3 reads CASSSRDRVNYGYTF. Here the CDR3 DNA reads TGTGCCAGCAGTTCCCGGGACAGGGTTAACTATGGCTACACCTTC.

This clonotype was seen at least ten times. The chain joins TRBV4-2 to TRBJ2-1, with 12 bases fitting TRBD1. This CDR3 has 18 amino acids. Germline loops: CDR1 LGHNA, CDR2 YNFKEQ. V lost 0 bases and J lost 5; bases outside the gene matches: 8. CDR3 sequence (DNA): TGTGCCAGCAGCCAAGATGGGGGCGGGACAGGGGGCCACAATGAGCAGTTCTTC. Translated, it gives CASSQDGGGTGGHNEQFF.

The rearrangement links TRBV4-2 to TRBJ2-2, with 7 positions matching TRBD2. V shed 4 bases and J 1 base; nucleotides not matched to a gene: 6. Germline CDR1 reads LGHNA; CDR2 reads YNFKEQ. This CDR3 is built from 16 residues. CDR3 sequence (DNA): TGTGCCAGCAGCCCGGGGGGAACTCTGAACACCGGGGAGCTGTTTTTT. Its protein is CASSPGGTLNTGELFF.

The chain has TRBV18 and TRBJ2-1; perhaps TRBD2 as D (6 bases). CDR1 KGHSH and CDR2 LQKENI come from the germline V gene. The V and J ends lost 3 bases and 1 base respectively, with 10 bases between them. CDR3 length: 15 amino acids. In DNA, the CDR3 is TGTGCCAGCTCACCCCCCGGGGGATCCTACAATGAGCAGTTCTTC. Translation gives CASSPPGGSYNEQFF.

This clonotype was seen many times. The V call is TRBV5-1, the J call TRBJ2-7; TRBD2 aligns across 11 bases. This CDR3 region has 14 residues. V was pared by 4 bases and J by 4 bases, with 4 bases of the junction left unmatched. Germline CDR1 SGHRS, CDR2 YFSETQ. Written as DNA, the CDR3 is TGCGCCAGCAGCATTAGCGGGAGGGCTTACGAGCAGTACTTC. Translation gives CASSISGRAYEQYF.

There are many counts of this clonotype. The chain has TRBV20-1 and TRBJ1-5; the match to TRBD1 covers 8 bases. J was trimmed by 2 bases and V by 3 bases; bases with no gene match: 3. The CDR3 consists of 14 residues. CDR1 is DFQATT and CDR2 is SNEGSKA in the germline V gene (reference sequence). CDR3 residues: CSARDRVGNQPQHF. DNA of the CDR3: TGCAGTGCTAGGGACAGGGTTGGCAATCAGCCCCAGCATTTT.

The chain combines TRBV5-1 with TRBJ2-7, with 11 bases identical to TRBD1. Germline CDR1 reads SGHRS; CDR2 reads YFSETQ. This CDR3 comprises 14 residues. Losses at the gene ends were 4 bases for V and 3 bases for J; bases not matched to a gene: 3. CDR3 nucleotides: TGCGCCAGCAGCCCCGGGACAGGGGGCTACGAGCAGTACTTC. Encoded protein: CASSPGTGGYEQYF.

This clonotype appeared a few times. The chain carries TRBV30 and TRBJ1-1; D unclear. The germline V gene has CDR1 GTSNPN and CDR2 SVGIG (reference sequence). Trimming shortened V by 3 bases and J by 1 base, and 9 bases separated the two germline ends. The CDR3 runs 13 residues. The CDR3 sequence: CAWRRTANTEAFF. In DNA form, the CDR3 reads TGTGCCTGGAGGAGGACGGCGAACACTGAAGCTTTCTTT.

Remarks on this clonotype: This may be a read error: a much more frequent sequence differs by one nucleotide. This rearrangement joins TRBV6-1 to TRBJ2-1; TRBD1 matches 7 bases. The CDR3 sequence is 13 residues long. J was trimmed by 3 bases and V by 10 bases; bases with no gene match: 6. From germline, CDR1 is MNHNS and CDR2 SASEGT. DNA for the CDR3: TGTGCCATCATGGGACAGCACTACAATGAGCAGTTCTTC. It encodes CAIMGQHYNEQFF.

Only a few counts were recorded for this clonotype. This chain links TRBV30 with TRBJ2-1; D gene uncertain. V was cut by 2 bases and J by 0 bases, with 11 bases left in between. Germline V CDR1 and CDR2: GTSNPN, SVGIG (reference sequence). This CDR3 comprises 15 residues. CDR3 DNA sequence: TGTGCCTGGAGTATGGGGAAGGCCTCCTACAATGAGCAGTTCTTC. Translated, it gives CAWSMGKASYNEQFF.

This chain links TRBV29-1 with TRBJ2-7; D is ambiguous. The germline V gene has CDR1 SQVTM and CDR2 ANQGSEA. This CDR3 is 13 amino acids long. V gave up 6 bases and J gave up 2 bases, with 14 bases separating them. CDR3 residues: CSVRMRLTYEQYF. The CDR3 nucleotides are TGCAGCGTCCGCATGAGGTTAACCTACGAGCAGTACTTC.

This clonotype turned up a few times. V is TRBV12-3 or TRBV12-4 and J is TRBJ2-2; D is ambiguous. The CDR3 contains 16 residues. Trimming removed 7 bases at V and 2 bases at J, with 17 bases between. The CDR3 nucleotides read TGTGCCAGCACACACCTTCGGAACATCAACACCGGGGAGCTGTTTTTT. Translating it yields CASTHLRNINTGELFF.

The chain recombines TRBV3-1 with TRBJ2-3; no clear D. Germline values: CDR1 LGHDT, CDR2 YNNKEL (reference sequence). The CDR3 contains 14 residues. The V and J ends lost 4 bases and 2 bases respectively, with 10 bases between them. CDR3 loop: CASSLYWDTDTQYF. In DNA form, the CDR3 reads TGTGCCAGCAGCCTGTATTGGGACACAGATACGCAGTATTTT.

This chain joins TRBV24-1 and TRBJ1-4; 9 nucleotides align to TRBD1. Germline V gives CDR1 KGHDR, CDR2 SFDVKD. The CDR3 is 15 amino acids. Unmatched junction bases numbered 2, after V lost 2 bases and J lost 5 bases. This CDR3 is CATSDSGTGNEKLFF. As DNA, the CDR3 is TGTGCCACCAGTGATTCCGGGACAGGGAATGAAAAACTGTTTTTT.

This clonotype occurred many times. The chain combines TRBV4-1 with TRBJ1-5, with no clear D. Per the germline V gene, CDR1 is MGHRA and CDR2 is YSYEKL. This CDR3 has 15 amino acids. V lost 4 bases, J lost 1 base, and 11 bases lay in between. The CDR3 DNA follows: TGCGCCAGCAGCCCCCGGGAGGGCAGCAATCAGCCCCAGCATTTT. Its translation is CASSPREGSNQPQHF.